This T cell receptor (beta chain) comes out of a study of blood T cell repertoires in COVID-19. Trimming took off 0 bases at V and 0 bases at J, with 7 bases between the two ends. The V gene's germline CDR1 is SGHRS and CDR2 YFSETQ. The CDR3 contains 15 residues. The repertoire was sequenced with immunoSEQ multiplex PCR; TCRdb's copy has only in-frame clones and lacks some. The top ten clones hold around 5% of a sample with around 310,000 clones, 75% to 90% of them seen once. Sequenced material: PBMCs or T cells enriched from blood (not recorded which). The TCR sequence derives from a man in his thirties or forties who had recovered from COVID-19. The chain employs TRBV5-1 and TRBJ1-5; unclear D gene. The CDR3 is CASSLDASSNQPQHF. The CDR3 nucleotides read TGCGCCAGCAGCTTGGATGCCAGTAGCAATCAGCCCCAGCATTTT.